Listed below are T cell receptor beta chains from one sample, sequenced in a study of identifying expanded T cells in peripheral blood. The data were produced by immunoSEQ multiplex PCR, yet TCRdb's version contains in-frame clones alone and is incomplete. This table holds some 93,000 clones, about nine tenths found once. Specimen: blood. The receptor source for this set is a person between 18 and 75 years old in good health. The CDR3 runs from the conserved cysteine through the conserved F or W. A D gene is named only where the DNA matches it firmly.

J,V,D,CDR3
TRBJ2-5,TRBV7-8,TRBD1,CASSGGQGVETQYF
TRBJ1-2,TRBV6-5,TRBD1,CASRTGTDYGYTF
TRBJ1-5,TRBV4-3,-,CASSQDWGNQPQHF
TRBJ1-2,TRBV30,-,CACQGATNYGYTF
TRBJ2-7,TRBV18,-,CASSKADSSYEQYF
TRBJ2-7,TRBV4-2,TRBD1,CASSQDLRDRLSNEQYF
TRBJ2-7,TRBV7-9,-,CASSPLNEQYF
TRBJ2-5,TRBV7-2,TRBD2,CASSLYGGETQYF
TRBJ1-2,TRBV30,TRBD1,CAWSPDRGYGYTF
TRBJ2-3,TRBV7-9,TRBD1,CASSFSSSGTGTDTQYF
TRBJ2-5,TRBV21-1,-,CASSKPSERIRAPSSTQYF
TRBJ2-5,TRBV5-4,TRBD1,CASSLGTAQETQYF
TRBJ1-4,TRBV7-2,-,CASSPGWGGLNEKLFF
TRBJ2-5,TRBV9,-,CASSVASGQETQYF
TRBJ1-2,TRBV28,-,CASRGPTGLANYGYTF
TRBJ2-2,TRBV19,TRBD2,CASSLGLAANTGELFF
TRBJ1-2,TRBV7-2,-,CASSSPTGLQGYTF
TRBJ2-7,TRBV18,-,CASSPEKTEYYEQYF
TRBJ2-7,TRBV19,-,CATQEGRYEQYF
TRBJ2-1,TRBV9,-,CASSVASRTSSYNEQFF
TRBJ2-1,TRBV19,TRBD2,CASSTGTSSNNEQFF
TRBJ2-6,TRBV4-3,TRBD1,CASSQRETGAGANVLTF
TRBJ2-7,TRBV28,-,CASSPPLGGQYF
TRBJ1-6,TRBV19,TRBD1,CASRTGGNSPLHF
TRBJ2-1,TRBV15,TRBD1,CATRRTRDRVNEQFF
TRBJ2-1,TRBV5-6,TRBD1,CASSQMDRVINEQFF
TRBJ2-2,TRBV29-1,-,CSVANTGELFF
TRBJ2-7,TRBV7-8,-,CASSPSYEQYF
TRBJ2-3,TRBV6-1,TRBD2,CASSVGLAGVTLDTQYF
TRBJ2-7,TRBV7-9,-,CASSPNYEQYF
TRBJ2-3,TRBV9,-,CASSVRASGTDTQYF
TRBJ1-1,TRBV5-6,-,CASSLSGATTEAFF
TRBJ2-1,TRBV30,-,CAWSVSGDNEQFF
TRBJ2-3,TRBV2,TRBD2,CASKGTGGRDTQYF
TRBJ2-7,TRBV5-6,TRBD1,CASSLAVGTGVYEQYF
TRBJ1-1,TRBV19,TRBD1,CASSHPPGQLNTEAFF
TRBJ1-2,TRBV30,-,CAWRPAGFYGYTF
TRBJ2-7,TRBV14,-,CASSQDSISYEQYF
TRBJ2-2,TRBV7-2,TRBD2,CASSPLGLAVNTGELFF
TRBJ2-1,TRBV7-3,TRBD2,CASSSTGTSRPEQFF
TRBJ1-4,TRBV2,-,CASSVSGKLFF
TRBJ1-2,TRBV5-1,-,CASSQGGVDGYTF
TRBJ1-1,TRBV29-1,-,CSVARTDRTEAFF
TRBJ2-3,TRBV6-1,TRBD2,CASSETSGSLYTQYF
TRBJ2-5,TRBV28,TRBD2,CASSLSPSGSQETQYF
TRBJ1-6,TRBV28,-,CASSPPPPDTKPLHF
TRBJ1-4,TRBV5-1,-,CASSLTATNEKLFF
TRBJ2-1,TRBV11-2,TRBD2,CASRPTSGGGEQFF
TRBJ2-7,TRBV7-9,TRBD2,CASSLTPGGGTYEQYF
TRBJ2-7,TRBV19,-,CASSIAETGSYEQYF
TRBJ2-1,TRBV7-8,-,CASSHQSSVFPWNEQFF
TRBJ2-5,TRBV5-1,-,CASSLTLGLEETQYF
TRBJ2-2,TRBV6-4,-,CASSDGGNTGELFF
TRBJ2-3,TRBV5-1,TRBD1,CASSGTGTDTQYF
TRBJ2-6,TRBV6-4,TRBD1,CASSPLTGSSGANVLTF
TRBJ2-5,TRBV5-4,-,CASSLARSPETQYF
TRBJ2-2,TRBV10-3,TRBD2,CAISERTSANTGELFF
TRBJ2-3,TRBV5-1,TRBD1,CASSSGQGTDTQYF
TRBJ1-3,TRBV2,-,CASSEFVRSSGNTIYF